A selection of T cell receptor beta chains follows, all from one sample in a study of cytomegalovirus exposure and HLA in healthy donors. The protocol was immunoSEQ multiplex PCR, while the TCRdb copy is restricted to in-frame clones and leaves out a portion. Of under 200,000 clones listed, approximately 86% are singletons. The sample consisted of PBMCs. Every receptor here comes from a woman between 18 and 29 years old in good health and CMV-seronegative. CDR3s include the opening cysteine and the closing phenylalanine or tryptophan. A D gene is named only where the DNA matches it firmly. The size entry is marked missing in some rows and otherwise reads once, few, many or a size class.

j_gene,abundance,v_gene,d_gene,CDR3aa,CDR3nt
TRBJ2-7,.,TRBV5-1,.,CASSFGGTASYEQYF,TGCGCCAGCAGCTTCGGAGGGACCGCCTCCTACGAGCAGTACTTC
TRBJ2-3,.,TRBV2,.,CASSTHPNQADTQYF,TGTGCCAGCAGCACTCACCCGAACCAGGCGGATACGCAGTATTTT
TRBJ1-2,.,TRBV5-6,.,CASSPARAYGYTF,TGTGCCAGCAGCCCCGCGCGGGCCTATGGCTACACCTTC
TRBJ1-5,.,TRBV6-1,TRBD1,CASSGDQTGQGGNQPQHF,TGTGCCAGCAGTGGGGACCAGACGGGACAGGGGGGCAATCAGCCCCAGCATTTT
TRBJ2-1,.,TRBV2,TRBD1,CASSRTGYGEQFF,TGTGCCAGCAGTCGGACAGGTTACGGTGAGCAGTTCTTC
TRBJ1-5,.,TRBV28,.,CASSPPGIQPQHF,TGTGCCAGCAGTCCGCCGGGGATTCAGCCCCAGCATTTT
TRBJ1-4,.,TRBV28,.,CASSPPVGRRGEKLFF,TGTGCCAGCAGTCCCCCAGTGGGCAGGAGGGGTGAAAAACTGTTTTTT
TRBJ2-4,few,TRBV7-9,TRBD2,CASSPPVAGAKNIQYF,TGTGCCAGCAGCCCCCCCGTAGCGGGAGCCAAAAACATTCAGTACTTC
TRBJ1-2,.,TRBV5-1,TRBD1,CASRTGQGAHFSF,TGCGCCAGCAGGACCGGACAGGGGGCTCACTTTTCCTTC
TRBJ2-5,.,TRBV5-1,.,CASSLGTGEETQYF,TGCGCCAGCAGCTTGGGCACGGGGGAAGAGACCCAGTACTTC
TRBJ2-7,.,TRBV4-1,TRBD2,CASSQEPGLAGYEQYF,TGCGCCAGCAGCCAAGAACCGGGACTAGCGGGTTACGAGCAGTACTTC
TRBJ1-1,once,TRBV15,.,CATSRVGGGAEAFF,TGTGCCACCAGCAGAGTTGGAGGGGGGGCTGAAGCTTTCTTT
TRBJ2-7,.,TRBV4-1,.,CASLPGGRWDYEQYF,TGCGCCAGCTTACCTGGGGGGAGGTGGGACTACGAGCAGTACTTC
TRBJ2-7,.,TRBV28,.,CASSIWDTKYEQYF,TGTGCCAGCAGCATATGGGACACGAAGTACGAGCAGTACTTC
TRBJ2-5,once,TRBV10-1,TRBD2,CASSGLAGETQYF,TGCGCCAGCAGTGGACTAGCGGGAGAGACCCAGTACTTC
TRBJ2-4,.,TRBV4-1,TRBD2,CASSQSGLGEAKNIQYF,TGCGCCAGCAGCCAATCCGGACTAGGAGAGGCCAAAAACATTCAGTACTTC
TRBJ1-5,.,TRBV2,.,CASLGHPQDQPQHF,TGTGCCAGCCTGGGACACCCCCAGGATCAGCCCCAGCATTTT
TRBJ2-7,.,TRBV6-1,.,CATLRWEAEQYF,TGTGCCACCCTTCGTTGGGAGGCCGAGCAGTACTTC
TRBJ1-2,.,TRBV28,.,CASSLSPANYGYTF,TGTGCCAGCAGTTTAAGTCCAGCTAACTATGGCTACACCTTC
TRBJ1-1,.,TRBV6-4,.,CASSLQGPSHLLEAFF,TGTGCCAGCAGTCTCCAGGGGCCAAGCCACCTCCTTGAAGCTTTCTTT
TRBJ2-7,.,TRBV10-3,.,CAISALAPGSYEQYF,TGTGCCATCAGTGCCCTAGCCCCGGGAAGCTACGAGCAGTACTTC
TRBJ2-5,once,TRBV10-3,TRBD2,CAIRESGTSGASTQYF,TGTGCCATCAGGGAATCCGGGACTAGCGGAGCGTCGACCCAGTACTTC
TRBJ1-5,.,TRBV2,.,CAMSRGANQPQHF,TGTGCCATGTCCCGGGGTGCAAATCAGCCCCAGCATTTT
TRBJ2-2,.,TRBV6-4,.,CASSDYLTGELFF,TGTGCCAGCAGTGACTATCTCACCGGGGAGCTGTTTTTT
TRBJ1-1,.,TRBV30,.,CAWSPRRVSEAFF,TGTGCCTGGAGCCCTCGCAGGGTGTCTGAAGCTTTCTTT
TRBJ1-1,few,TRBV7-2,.,CASSLDRNTEAFF,TGTGCCAGCAGCCTTGACAGGAACACTGAAGCTTTCTTT
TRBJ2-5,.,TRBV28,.,CASRETGYGETQYF,TGTGCCAGCAGGGAGACGGGGTACGGGGAGACCCAGTACTTC
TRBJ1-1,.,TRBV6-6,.,CASSYFRTLTLAFF,TGTGCCAGCAGTTACTTCAGAACCCTTACATTAGCTTTCTTT
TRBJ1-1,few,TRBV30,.,CAWSVLPDTEAFF,TGTGCCTGGAGTGTACTGCCGGACACTGAAGCTTTCTTT
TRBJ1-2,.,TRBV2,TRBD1,CASSDRGLYGYTF,TGTGCCAGCAGCGACAGGGGCCTCTATGGCTACACCTTC
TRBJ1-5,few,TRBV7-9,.,CASSLGPGFNQPQHF,TGTGCCAGCAGCTTAGGGCCAGGCTTCAATCAGCCCCAGCATTTT
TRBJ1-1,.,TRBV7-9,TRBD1,CASSPWTGGVRNTEAFF,TGTGCCAGCAGCCCGTGGACAGGGGGCGTAAGGAACACTGAAGCTTTCTTT
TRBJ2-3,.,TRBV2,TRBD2,CASSWTSGSADTQYF,TGTGCCAGCAGTTGGACTAGCGGGAGTGCAGATACGCAGTATTTT